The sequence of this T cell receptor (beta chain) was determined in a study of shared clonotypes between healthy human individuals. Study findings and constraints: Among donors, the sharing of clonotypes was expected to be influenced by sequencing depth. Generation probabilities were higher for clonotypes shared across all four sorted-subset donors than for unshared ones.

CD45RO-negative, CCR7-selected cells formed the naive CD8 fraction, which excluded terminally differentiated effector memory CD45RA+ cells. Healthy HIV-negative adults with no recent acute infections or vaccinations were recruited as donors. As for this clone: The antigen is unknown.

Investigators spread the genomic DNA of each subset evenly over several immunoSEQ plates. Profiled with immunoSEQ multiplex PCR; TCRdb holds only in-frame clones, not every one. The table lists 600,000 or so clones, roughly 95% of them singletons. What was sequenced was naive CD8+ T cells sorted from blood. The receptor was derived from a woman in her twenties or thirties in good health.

The CDR3 DNA reads TGTGCCAGCAGCTCAGACGACAGTCCCAAAGAGACCCAGTACTTC. Translating it yields CASSSDDSPKETQYF. The chain employs TRBV11-2 and TRBJ2-5; D may be TRBD1 (5 bases). Germline CDR1 SGHAT, CDR2 FQNNGV. This CDR3 has 15 amino acids. V lost 4 bases and J lost 3, with 15 bases in between.